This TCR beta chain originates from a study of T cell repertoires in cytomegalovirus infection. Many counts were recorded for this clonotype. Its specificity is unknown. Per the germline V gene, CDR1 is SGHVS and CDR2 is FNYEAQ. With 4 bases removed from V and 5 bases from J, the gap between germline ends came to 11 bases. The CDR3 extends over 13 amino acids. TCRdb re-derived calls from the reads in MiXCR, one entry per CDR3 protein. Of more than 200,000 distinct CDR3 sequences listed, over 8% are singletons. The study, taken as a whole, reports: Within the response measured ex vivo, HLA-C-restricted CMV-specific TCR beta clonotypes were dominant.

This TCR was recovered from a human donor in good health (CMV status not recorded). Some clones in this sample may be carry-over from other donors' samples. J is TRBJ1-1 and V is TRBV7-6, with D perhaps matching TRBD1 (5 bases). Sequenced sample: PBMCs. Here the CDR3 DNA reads TGTGCCAGCAGCTCCCAAGGGGCAACTGAAGCTTTCTTT. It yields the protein CASSSQGATEAFF. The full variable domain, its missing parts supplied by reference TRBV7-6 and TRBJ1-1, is GAGVSQSPRYKVTKRGQDVALRCDPISGHVSLYWYRQALGQGPEFLTYFNYEAQQDKSGLPNDRFSAERPEGSISTLTIQRTEQRDSAMYRCASSSQGATEAFFGQGTRLTVV.